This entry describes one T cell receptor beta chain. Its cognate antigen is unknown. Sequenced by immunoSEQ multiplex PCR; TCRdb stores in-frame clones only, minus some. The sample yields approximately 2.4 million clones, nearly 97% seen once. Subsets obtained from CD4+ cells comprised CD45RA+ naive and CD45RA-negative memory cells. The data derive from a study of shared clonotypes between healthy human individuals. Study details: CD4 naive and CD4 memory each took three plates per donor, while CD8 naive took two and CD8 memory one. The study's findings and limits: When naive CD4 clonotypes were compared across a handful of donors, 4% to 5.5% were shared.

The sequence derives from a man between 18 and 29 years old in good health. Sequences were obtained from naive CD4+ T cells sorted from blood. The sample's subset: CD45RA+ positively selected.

CDR3 DNA sequence: TGCGCCAGCGCCCCTGCCCCAATTTCTGGAAACACCATATATTTT. Protein product: CASAPAPISGNTIYF. The chain employs TRBV4-3 and TRBJ1-3; the D is unclear. V dropped 8 bases and J dropped 1 base, with 15 bases sitting between them. Per the germline V gene, CDR1 is LGHNA and CDR2 is YSLEER. There are 15 residues in the CDR3.